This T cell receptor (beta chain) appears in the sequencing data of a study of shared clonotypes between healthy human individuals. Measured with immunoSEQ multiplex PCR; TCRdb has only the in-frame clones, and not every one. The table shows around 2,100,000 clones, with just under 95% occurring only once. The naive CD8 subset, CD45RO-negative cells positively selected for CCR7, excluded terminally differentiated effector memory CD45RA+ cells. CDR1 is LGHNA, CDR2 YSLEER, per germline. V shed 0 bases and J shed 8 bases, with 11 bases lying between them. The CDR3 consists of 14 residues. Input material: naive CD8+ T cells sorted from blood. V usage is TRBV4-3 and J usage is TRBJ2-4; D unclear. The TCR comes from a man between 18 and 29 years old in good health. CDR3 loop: CASSQDPGLDIQYF. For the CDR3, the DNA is TGCGCCAGCAGCCAAGATCCCGGGTTAGACATTCAGTACTTC.